These 15 T cell receptor beta chains were sequenced from one sample in a study of blood T cell repertoires in COVID-19. The data were produced by immunoSEQ multiplex PCR, yet TCRdb's version contains in-frame clones alone and is incomplete. The sample lists 75,000 to 100,000 clones, 75% to 90% occurring once. Sequencing input: peripheral blood. All receptors derive from a woman older than 75 with acute or convalescent COVID-19.

The chain uses TRBV6-1 and TRBJ2-3, with D possibly being TRBD2 (6 bases). The ends were cut back, 3 bases at V and 2 bases at J, with 9 bases in the middle. Germline V gives CDR1 MNHNS, CDR2 SASEGT. This CDR3 spans 14 amino acids. For the CDR3, the DNA is TGTGCCAGCAGTGACCGGGACTTCACAGATACGCAGTATTTT. As protein: CASSDRDFTDTQYF.

CDR3: CASSPLGQGIEKLFF. CDR3 coding DNA: TGCGCCAGCAGCCCCCTTGGGCAGGGAATTGAAAAACTGTTTTTT. The chain employs TRBV5-1 and TRBJ1-4; D is possibly TRBD1 (5 bases). CDR3 length equals 15 residues. The V gene's germline CDR1 is SGHRS and CDR2 YFSETQ. Trimming left V 4 bases short and J 7 bases short, with 17 bases between. Combining the CDR3 with reference TRBV5-1 and TRBJ1-4 gives the whole variable domain KAGVTQTPRYLIKTRGQQVTLSCSPISGHRSVSWYQQTPGQGLQFLFEYFSETQRNKGNFPGRFSGRQFSNSRSEMNVSTLELGDSALYLCASSPLGQGIEKLFFGSGTQLSVL.

J is TRBJ1-1 and V is TRBV24-1; 8 bases are a match to TRBD1. With 4 bases clipped from V and 3 bases from J, the junction kept 6 bases outside the gene matches. The CDR3 runs to 15 residues. CDR1 KGHDR and CDR2 SFDVKD come from the germline V gene. This CDR3 reads CATSEAGGADTEAFF. DNA of the CDR3: TGTGCCACCAGTGAGGCAGGGGGCGCGGACACTGAAGCTTTCTTT.

This clone was seen many times. The V call is TRBV5-1, the J call TRBJ2-1, with D perhaps matching TRBD1 (6 bases). V was clipped by 0 bases and J by 4 bases, with 17 bases between them. Germline V CDR1 and CDR2: SGHRS, YFSETQ. The CDR3 contains 17 residues. The CDR3 spells CASSLGAGQTHYNEQFF. CDR3 coding DNA: TGCGCCAGCAGCTTGGGGGCCGGACAGACCCATTACAATGAGCAGTTCTTC.

The chain couples TRBV27 to TRBJ1-2, with D maybe TRBD1 (6 bases). V lost 3 bases, J lost 1 base, and 15 bases lay in between. Germline CDR1 MNHEY, CDR2 SMNVEV (reference sequence). The CDR3 runs 16 residues. The CDR3 DNA reads as TGTGCCAGCAGTTTCGGCCAGGGGCTGGGTAACTATGGCTACACCTTC. This gives the protein CASSFGQGLGNYGYTF.

This chain connects TRBV11-2 to TRBJ1-5; 7 bases match TRBD1. This CDR3 is 16 amino acids long. J was trimmed by 5 bases and V by 1 base; bases with no gene match: 8. Germline CDR1 and CDR2: SGHAT and FQNNGV. CDR3 DNA sequence: TGTGCCAGCAGCTTAGGACAGGGCCTTCCCTATCAGCCCCAGCATTTT. It yields the protein CASSLGQGLPYQPQHF.

This clone occurred a few times. This chain connects TRBV7-9 to TRBJ1-5; 7 bases fit TRBD1. The V gene end was trimmed by 4 bases and the J gene end by 4 bases; junction bases not matched to a gene: 4. The CDR3 length is 14 residues. Germline V CDR1 and CDR2: SEHNR, FQNEAQ (reference sequence). In nucleotides, the CDR3 is TGTGCCAGCAGCTCCGGACAGGCGAATCAGCCCCAGCATTTT. Protein product: CASSSGQANQPQHF.

V and J are TRBV27 and TRBJ2-7; the match to TRBD1 covers 8 bases. The V segment lost 4 bases and the J segment 6 bases; nucleotides outside the gene matches: 8. The germline CDR1 and CDR2 sequences are MNHEY and SMNVEV (reference sequence). The CDR3 is 14 amino acids. The CDR3 spells CASSSWTGKGEQYF. The CDR3 DNA is TGTGCCAGCAGTTCATGGACAGGGAAGGGCGAGCAGTACTTC.

With respect to this clone: Other DNA sequences from this sample encode an identical CDR3 as well. CDR3 residues: CASSRQGSTYEQYF. In DNA, the CDR3 is TGTGCCAGCAGTAGACAGGGGAGCACCTACGAGCAGTACTTC. The chain recombines TRBV6-5 with TRBJ2-7; 8 bases align to TRBD1. Germline assignment: CDR1 MNHEY and CDR2 SVGAGI. The CDR3 is 14 amino acids. V lost 5 bases to trimming and J lost 2 bases; unmatched junction nucleotides: 5.

The chain couples TRBV10-2 to TRBJ1-1, with 7 bases matching TRBD1. Trimming took 4 bases from V and 5 from J; bases not matched to a gene: 16. The CDR3 sequence is 17 residues long. CDR1 is WSHSY and CDR2 is SAAADI in the germline V gene. Written as DNA, the CDR3 is TGCGCCAGCAGTGTCGCCGCGTGGATACAGGGGAGGACTGAAGCTTTCTTT. Translation gives CASSVAAWIQGRTEAFF.

The V call is TRBV29-1, the J call TRBJ2-3; D is perhaps TRBD2 (5 bases). CDR1 is SQVTM, CDR2 ANQGSEA, per germline. CDR3 length equals 16 residues. V dropped 1 base and J dropped 0 bases, with 14 bases sitting between them. The CDR3 nucleotides read TGCAGCGTTGAAGGGACGGTCAGGAGGAGCACAGATACGCAGTATTTT. Its protein product is CSVEGTVRRSTDTQYF.

The rearrangement links TRBV7-3 to TRBJ1-1; 10 bases line up with TRBD1. This CDR3 comprises 14 residues. J lost 8 bases, V lost 5 bases, and 8 bases had no gene match. The germline CDR1 and CDR2 sequences are SGHTA and FQGTGA. This chain's CDR3 is CASSRDRGTREAFF. CDR3 nucleotides: TGTGCCAGCAGCCGGGACAGGGGAACGCGAGAAGCTTTCTTT.

V and J are TRBV6-5 and TRBJ2-3; 9 bases agree with TRBD2. The CDR3 contains 15 residues. The germline CDR1 and CDR2 sequences are MNHEY and SVGAGI. Germline trimming cut 6 bases from V and 2 bases from J; bases unmatched to any gene: 6. The CDR3 reads CASRSLAGSTDTQYF. DNA of the CDR3: TGTGCCAGCAGGTCCCTAGCGGGGTCCACAGATACGCAGTATTTT.

This clone was counted once. The chain carries TRBV27 and TRBJ2-1; TRBD1 agrees at 10 bases. This CDR3 spans 16 amino acids. The V and J ends lost 8 bases and 6 bases, in that order; junction bases with no gene match: 13. Germline CDR1 reads MNHEY; CDR2 reads SMNVEV (reference sequence). The CDR3 loop reads CASALRPGQGPNEQFF. Here the CDR3 DNA reads TGTGCCAGCGCTTTAAGACCGGGACAGGGGCCCAATGAGCAGTTCTTC.

Of note for this clone: One end of the junction is discordant with germline, which a read error may explain. The CDR3 loop reads CASREGATNEKPIF. In DNA, the CDR3 is TGCGCCAGCAGAGAGGGGGCAACTAATGAAAAGCCCATTTTT. The chain joins TRBV5-1 to TRBJ1-4; 7 bases fit TRBD1. Germline V gene lookup returns CDR1 SGHRS and CDR2 YFSETQ. The CDR3 extends over 14 amino acids.